This TCR beta chain appears in the sequencing data of a study of cytomegalovirus exposure and HLA in healthy donors. The germline CDR1 and CDR2 sequences are SQVTM and ANQGSEA. V lost 4 bases, J lost 1 base, and 22 bases lay in between. This CDR3 has 17 amino acids. The PCR ran on 60 Vbeta and 13 Jbeta primers. Only in-frame clones appear in the TCRdb table, and some are missing; sequencing was by immunoSEQ multiplex PCR. Of about 110,000 clones in the sample, approximately 84% were seen once. In the case of this clone: No antigen is known for it.

Study results and caveats: Sequencing artifact likely explains a cluster of highly shared sequence variants. The dataset shows that most TCR sequences were rare, while some public TCRs occurred in many donors. TRBV6-2, TRBV6-3 and other indistinguishable V segments were excluded.

The chain carries TRBV29-1 and TRBJ1-1, with D tentatively TRBD1 (5 bases). This TCR was sampled from a male donor in good health and CMV-seronegative. The sample was PBMCs. The CDR3 nucleotides read TGCAGCGTTGGGGCAGGGATATCTCAAGGCCGGAACACTGAAGCTTTCTTT. It encodes CSVGAGISQGRNTEAFF.